This record concerns one TCR beta chain sequence. Its antigen is unidentified. The data stem from a study of Graves' ophthalmopathy and Graves' hyperthyroidism. Study results and caveats: The model flagged ophthalmopathy progression at more than 60% sensitivity and under 75% specificity.

Researchers took RNA transcripts and amplified TCR beta CDR3 regions from them. A first-round RT-PCR used HTBI primers, followed by a second-round multiplex PCR. A single record per CDR3 protein comes from TCRdb applying MiXCR to the multiplex PCR reads. In the table there are some 1.1 million distinct CDR3 sequences, 35% to 40% of which are singletons. Trimming left V 0 bases short and J 10 bases short, with 9 bases between. This CDR3 is built from 12 residues. Per germline, CDR1 KGHDR and CDR2 SFDVKD. The sequence derives from an adult man with Graves' hyperthyroidism. The chain uses TRBV24-1 and TRBJ2-7; possibly TRBD1 for D (6 bases). Source material: peripheral blood or thyroid tissue (not recorded which). The CDR3 here is CATSDLRGGQYF. CDR3 nucleotides: TGTGCCACCAGTGATTTGCGAGGGGGTCAGTACTTC.